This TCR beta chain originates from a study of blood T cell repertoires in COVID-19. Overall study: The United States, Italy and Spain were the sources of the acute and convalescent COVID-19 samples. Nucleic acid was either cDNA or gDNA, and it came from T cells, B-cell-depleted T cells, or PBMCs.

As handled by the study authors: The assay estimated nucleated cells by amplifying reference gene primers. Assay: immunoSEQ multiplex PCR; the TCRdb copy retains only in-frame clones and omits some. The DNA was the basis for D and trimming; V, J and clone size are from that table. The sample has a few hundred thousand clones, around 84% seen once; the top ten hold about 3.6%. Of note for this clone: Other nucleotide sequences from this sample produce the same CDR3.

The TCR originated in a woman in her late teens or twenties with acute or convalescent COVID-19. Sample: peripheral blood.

CDR3: CASSLAFSYEQYF. The CDR3, as DNA: TGTGCCAGCAGCCTAGCGTTCTCCTACGAGCAGTACTTC. The V call is TRBV11-2, the J call TRBJ2-7; TRBD2 might be the D (6 bases). The CDR3 is 13 residues long. Between the trimmed V and J ends, which lost 5 bases and 0 bases, there was a span of 8 bases. Germline values: CDR1 SGHAT, CDR2 FQNNGV.